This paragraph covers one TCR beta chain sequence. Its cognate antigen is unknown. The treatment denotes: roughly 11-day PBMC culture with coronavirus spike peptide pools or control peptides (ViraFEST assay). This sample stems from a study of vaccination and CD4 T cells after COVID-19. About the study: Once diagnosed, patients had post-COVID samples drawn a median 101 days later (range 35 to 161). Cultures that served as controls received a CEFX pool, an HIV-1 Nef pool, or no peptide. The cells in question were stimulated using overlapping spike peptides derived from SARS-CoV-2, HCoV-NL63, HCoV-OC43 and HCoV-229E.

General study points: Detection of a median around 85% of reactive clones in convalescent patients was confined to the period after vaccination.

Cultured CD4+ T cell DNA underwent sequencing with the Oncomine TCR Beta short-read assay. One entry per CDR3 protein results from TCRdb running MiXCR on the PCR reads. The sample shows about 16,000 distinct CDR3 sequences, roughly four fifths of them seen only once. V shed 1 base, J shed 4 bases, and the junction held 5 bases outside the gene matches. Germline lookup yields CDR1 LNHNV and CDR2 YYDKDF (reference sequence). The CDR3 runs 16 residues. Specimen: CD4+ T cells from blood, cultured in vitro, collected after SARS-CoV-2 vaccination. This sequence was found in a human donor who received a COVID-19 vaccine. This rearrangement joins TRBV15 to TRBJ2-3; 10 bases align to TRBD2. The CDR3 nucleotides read TGTGCCACCAGCAGAGGGTTTAGCGGGGGGTCAGATACGCAGTATTTT. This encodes CATSRGFSGGSDTQYF.